This entry is about one TCR beta chain. Its antigen is undetermined. Trimming took off 0 bases at V and 8 bases at J, with 8 bases between the two ends. Germline V gives CDR1 SGHDT, CDR2 YYEEEE. The CDR3 covers 12 residues. This entry is derived from a study of cytomegalovirus exposure and HLA in healthy donors. 60 Vbeta and 13 Jbeta primers were used in PCR. The repertoire was sequenced with immunoSEQ multiplex PCR; TCRdb's copy has only in-frame clones and lacks some. Of 150,000 to 250,000 clones in the sample, 60% to 85% were seen once. Whole-study results and caveats: In an earlier analysis, about 87% or about 30%: the productive usage of most TCR beta V segments.

The J gene is TRBJ1-2, the V gene TRBV5-6; D is undetermined. This clonotype was obtained from a girl aged 10 to 17 in good health and CMV-seropositive. The sample consisted of PBMCs. Here the CDR3 DNA reads TGTGCCAGCAGCTTGGAGTGGGAGGGCTACACCTTC. It codes for CASSLEWEGYTF.